These T cell receptor beta chains were read from a single sample in a study of spatial heterogeneity in lung cancer. TCRdb reprocessed the 5' RACE reads via MiXCR and lists one record per CDR3 protein. The sample records approximately 27,000 distinct CDR3 sequences, 4.5% to 7.5% being singletons. The sequencing used PBMCs, collected at follow-up. Receptors originate from a male donor with early-stage non-small cell lung cancer. The CDR3 runs from the conserved cysteine through the conserved F or W. A D gene is named only where the DNA matches it firmly. Size is stated for part of the rows, as once, few or many counts, or as a class when the clone is expanded.

>15|TRBD1|TRBV11-2|TRBJ2-1|many
CASSSASGGPFLQFF
TGTGCCAGCAGCTCCGCTTCAGGGGGCCCCTTTCTGCAGTTCTTC
>12|-|TRBV5-6|TRBJ2-3|many
CASSLWTDTQYF
TGTGCCAGCAGCTTGTGGACAGATACGCAGTATTTT
>15|TRBD1|TRBV6-5|TRBJ1-5|few
CASSYSRQGNQPQHF
TGTGCCAGCAGTTACTCTCGACAGGGAAATCAGCCCCAGCATTTT
>17|TRBD2|TRBV3-1|TRBJ2-2|-
CASSPPGGGGPPGELFF
TGTGCCAGCAGCCCGCCTGGTGGCGGGGGGCCTCCCGGGGAGCTGTTTTTT
>18|TRBD2|TRBV29-1|TRBJ2-7|few
CSVEGAERGGSNYYEQYF
TGCAGCGTTGAAGGGGCCGAGCGGGGGGGCTCCAACTACTACGAGCAGTACTTC
>14|-|TRBV6-5|TRBJ2-3|many
CASREGVAPDTQYF
TGTGCCAGCAGAGAGGGAGTAGCCCCAGATACGCAGTATTTT
>12|-|TRBV29-1|TRBJ1-1|many
CSVVGPNTEAFF
TGCAGCGTTGTGGGCCCGAACACTGAAGCTTTCTTT
>17|TRBD2|TRBV7-9|TRBJ2-1|many
CASRARTSGGGYNEQFF
TGTGCCAGCAGAGCGAGGACTAGCGGGGGCGGGTACAATGAGCAGTTCTTC
>14|-|TRBV29-1|TRBJ1-3|many
CSALGDNSGNTIYF
TGCAGCGCGCTCGGGGATAACTCTGGAAACACCATATATTTT
>13|-|TRBV19|TRBJ2-7|many
CASSISYSYEQYF
TGTGCCAGTAGTATCTCCTACTCCTACGAGCAGTACTTC
>16|TRBD2|TRBV29-1|TRBJ2-1|medium-sized
CSARPASGRGYNEQFF
TGCAGCGCACGACCCGCTAGCGGGAGAGGATACAATGAGCAGTTCTTC
>14|-|TRBV7-3|TRBJ1-5|few
CASSPRGGNQPQHF
TGTGCCAGCAGCCCGCGCGGAGGCAATCAGCCCCAGCATTTT
>16|-|TRBV12-3/TRBV12-4|TRBJ1-2|many
CASSYRRSKANYGYTF
TGTGCCAGCAGTTACCGCCGAAGCAAAGCTAACTATGGCTACACCTTC
>14|TRBD1|TRBV6-2/TRBV6-3|TRBJ1-2|few
CASSSAGGDNGYTF
TGTGCCAGCAGTTCGGCAGGGGGCGACAATGGCTACACCTTC
>19|TRBD1|TRBV4-3|TRBJ2-2|many
CASSRKMLAGGAGTGELFF
TGCGCCAGCAGCCGCAAAATGCTAGCAGGGGGCGCCGGCACCGGGGAGCTGTTTTTT
>15|TRBD2|TRBV6-1|TRBJ2-3|many
CASSFSGPSTDTQYF
TGTGCCAGCAGTTTTAGCGGGCCAAGCACAGATACGCAGTATTTT
>12|-|TRBV11-1|TRBJ1-2|many
CASSLGPTGYTF
TGTGCCAGCAGCTTAGGGCCGACAGGCTACACCTTC
>16|-|TRBV7-8|TRBJ1-2|-
CASSAYRVAGGYGYTF
TGTGCCAGCAGCGCCTACAGGGTGGCCGGAGGGTATGGCTACACCTTC
>14|TRBD2|TRBV20-1|TRBJ2-5|-
CSASAREGVGTQYF
TGCAGTGCTAGTGCACGGGAGGGGGTAGGGACCCAGTACTTC
>14|TRBD1|TRBV10-3|TRBJ2-2|-
CAIRIDRDTGELFF
TGTGCCATCAGGATCGACAGGGACACCGGGGAGCTGTTTTTT
>13|-|TRBV12-3/TRBV12-4|TRBJ1-2|few
CASSPAGVGGYTF
TGTGCCAGCAGTCCCGCAGGGGTAGGAGGCTACACCTTC
>15|TRBD1|TRBV6-1|TRBJ1-1|many
CASSRGQVGNTEAFF
TGTGCCAGCAGCCGAGGACAGGTAGGGAACACTGAAGCTTTCTTT
>14|TRBD1|TRBV5-1|TRBJ1-4|few
CASSFGTGGEKLFF
TGCGCCAGCAGCTTCGGGACAGGCGGTGAAAAACTGTTTTTT
>14|-|TRBV7-9|TRBJ1-2|many
CASSPPRDSYGYTF
TGTGCCAGCAGCCCGCCCAGAGACAGCTATGGCTACACCTTC
>14|-|TRBV19|TRBJ1-5|-
CASSEGQKNQPQHF
TGTGCCAGTAGTGAAGGACAGAAAAATCAGCCCCAGCATTTT
>15|TRBD1|TRBV29-1|TRBJ1-1|many
CSVAQPAGGDTEAFF
TGCAGCGTGGCCCAGCCGGCAGGGGGGGACACTGAAGCTTTCTTT
>14|-|TRBV6-2/TRBV6-3|TRBJ2-7|many
CASNKWGGSHEQYF
TGTGCCAGCAATAAATGGGGCGGTTCGCACGAGCAGTACTTC
>17|TRBD1|TRBV7-2|TRBJ2-7|few
CASSPTLQWGQLNEQYF
TGTGCCAGCAGCCCCACACTCCAATGGGGACAGTTGAACGAGCAGTACTTC
>14|-|TRBV27|TRBJ1-5|few
CASSFGQNNQPQHF
TGTGCCAGCAGTTTCGGGCAGAACAATCAGCCCCAGCATTTT
>16|TRBD1|TRBV20-1|TRBJ2-1|many
CSVTNPTGGGNNEQFF
TGCAGTGTTACGAATCCGACAGGGGGCGGTAACAATGAGCAGTTCTTC
>14|-|TRBV28|TRBJ1-2|many
CASRESGVHYGYTF
TGTGCCAGCAGGGAATCAGGGGTTCACTATGGCTACACCTTC
>14|TRBD1|TRBV7-2|TRBJ1-1|many
CASKTGGALTEAFF
TGTGCCAGCAAGACAGGGGGCGCGCTCACTGAAGCTTTCTTT
>14|TRBD2|TRBV7-2|TRBJ2-1|few
CASHREGLYNEQFF
TGTGCCAGCCATCGGGAGGGCCTCTACAATGAGCAGTTCTTC
>14|TRBD2|TRBV7-9|TRBJ2-7|-
CASTPPGGTYEQYF
TGTGCCAGCACCCCCCCCGGGGGGACCTACGAGCAGTACTTC
>15|-|TRBV7-3|TRBJ1-2|few
CASSPFTSINYGYTF
TGTGCCAGCAGCCCCTTTACCTCGATTAACTATGGCTACACCTTC
>15|-|TRBV4-3|TRBJ1-6|many
CASSQVRLPGSPLHF
TGCGCCAGCAGCCAAGTACGGCTCCCTGGGTCACCCCTCCACTTT
>15|TRBD2|TRBV12-3/TRBV12-4|TRBJ2-3|few
CASSPVAGGQDTQYF
TGTGCCAGCAGTCCCGTAGCGGGGGGCCAGGACACGCAGTATTTT
>13|-|TRBV7-9|TRBJ1-2|few
CASSLRTYDGYTF
TGTGCCAGCAGCTTGAGGACCTACGATGGCTACACCTTC
>10|-|TRBV11-2|TRBJ2-7|many
CASGQYEQYF
TGTGCCAGTGGACAGTACGAGCAGTACTTC
>15|TRBD2|TRBV20-1|TRBJ2-3|many
CSAPGTSGKDNTQYF
TGCAGTGCTCCCGGGACTAGCGGGAAGGATAATACGCAGTATTTT
>14|-|TRBV11-2|TRBJ1-6|few
CASSYSLINSPLHF
TGTGCCAGCAGCTACAGCCTCATAAATTCACCCCTCCACTTT
>15|TRBD1|TRBV6-1|TRBJ2-3|many
CASRQQRGPPDTQYF
TGTGCCAGCAGACAACAAAGGGGGCCCCCAGATACGCAGTATTTT
>15|TRBD1|TRBV20-1|TRBJ1-6|many
CSATDRGSYNSPLHF
TGCAGTGCCACGGACAGGGGGTCCTATAATTCACCCCTCCACTTT
>16|TRBD2|TRBV12-3/TRBV12-4|TRBJ2-7|few
CASSPQAGASSYEQYF
TGTGCCAGCAGTCCACAAGCGGGGGCGAGCTCCTACGAGCAGTACTTC
>17|-|TRBV11-2|TRBJ2-5|few
CASSLDFGSELQETQYF
TGTGCCAGCAGCTTAGATTTCGGCAGCGAACTCCAAGAGACCCAGTACTTC
>14|-|TRBV5-6|TRBJ2-1|many
CASSFYRARNEQFF
TGTGCCAGCAGCTTCTACAGGGCTCGTAATGAGCAGTTCTTC
>15|TRBD1|TRBV12-3/TRBV12-4|TRBJ2-2|many
CASQPGQAITGELFF
TGTGCCAGTCAACCTGGACAGGCTATCACCGGGGAGCTGTTTTTT
>13|-|TRBV11-2|TRBJ1-4|many
CASCRDRGEKLFF
TGTGCCTCGTGCCGGGACCGAGGTGAAAAACTGTTTTTT